These 9 T cell receptor beta chains came from one sample sequenced in a study of kidney transplant recipient with SARS-CoV-2 infection. TCRdb re-analysed the reads in MiXCR, keeping a single row per CDR3 protein. The sample has fewer than 250,000 distinct CDR3 sequences; roughly 26% are singletons. The sample in question was a blood sample, obtained at baseline and on roughly day 120 from a kidney transplant recipient. The source is a male patient between 25 and 39 years old who had COVID-19 and was a kidney transplant recipient. Some T cells may be graft donor cells.

In this sample, this clonotype turned up many times. The chain couples TRBV18 to TRBJ1-5; the D is unclear. Germline V CDR1 and CDR2: KGHSH, LQKENI. The ends were cut back, 2 bases at V and 5 bases at J, with 13 bases in the middle. The CDR3 consists of 15 residues. CDR3 DNA sequence: TGTGCCAGCTCACCAAGGGTCCAAATTGATCAGCCCCAGCATTTT. Translation: CASSPRVQIDQPQHF.

V is TRBV29-1 and J is TRBJ2-5; 10 bases are shared with TRBD1. J lost 8 bases, V lost 5 bases, and 8 bases had no gene match. The V gene's germline CDR1 is SQVTM and CDR2 ANQGSEA. This CDR3 region has 13 residues. The DNA for the CDR3 is TGCAGCGTTCCCGCGGGACAGGGGATTACCCAGTACTTC. Protein: CSVPAGQGITQYF.

This clonotype came up many times. The chain combines TRBV27 with TRBJ2-7; TRBD1 aligns across 7 bases. V shed 5 bases and J 0 bases; nucleotides not matched to a gene: 10. CDR3 length: 16 amino acids. Germline CDR1 and CDR2: MNHEY and SMNVEV (reference sequence). The CDR3 DNA reads as TGTGCCAGCAGTCCATCAGGGGGTGAAAGCTCCTACGAGCAGTACTTC. Its translation is CASSPSGGESSYEQYF.

This clonotype was seen many times. The V call is TRBV6-2 or TRBV6-3, the J call TRBJ2-2; 14 bases map to TRBD2. The CDR3 runs to 16 residues. Trimming removed 1 base from V and 5 bases from J; junction bases left unmatched: 0. The germline V gene encodes CDR1 MNHEY and CDR2 SVGEGT. The CDR3 sequence is CASSYWTSGGTGELFF. The CDR3 DNA reads as TGTGCCAGCAGTTACTGGACTAGCGGGGGGACCGGGGAGCTGTTTTTT.

This clonotype has a count of ten or more. The gene calls are TRBV7-7 and TRBJ1-2; D unclear. CDR1 SSHAT and CDR2 FNYEAQ come from the germline V gene (reference sequence). The V end lost 5 bases, the J end lost 4 bases, and 23 bases lay between the germline ends. The CDR3 contains 17 residues. The DNA of the CDR3 is TGTGCCAGCAGCCTTTGGTCTAAGTGCCGAAAGACCTATGGCTACACCTTC. It translates to CASSLWSKCRKTYGYTF. The full variable domain, rest sourced from reference TRBV7-7 and TRBJ1-2, is GAGVSQSPRYKVTKRGQDVTLRCDPISSHATLYWYQQALGQGPEFLTYFNYEAQPDKSGLPSDRFSAERPEGSISTLTIQRTEQRDSAMYRCASSLWSKCRKTYGYTFGSGTRLTVV.

This clonotype was seen only a few times. V usage is TRBV4-2 and J usage is TRBJ2-1; 7 nucleotides agree with TRBD2. The CDR3 covers 15 residues. Per the germline V gene, CDR1 is LGHNA and CDR2 is YNFKEQ. V shed 5 bases, J shed 3 bases, and the junction held 7 bases outside the gene matches. The CDR3 protein is CASSGGGGNYNEQFF. The CDR3 DNA reads as TGTGCCAGCAGCGGTGGGGGGGGAAACTACAATGAGCAGTTCTTC.

This clonotype occurred many times. V gene TRBV15 combines with J gene TRBJ1-2; D not resolved. Germline V gene lookup returns CDR1 LNHNV and CDR2 YYDKDF (reference sequence). The CDR3 is made up of 12 amino acids. Trimming removed 4 bases at V and 4 bases at J, with 7 bases between. DNA for the CDR3: TGTGCCACCAGCACCGGTCCCTATGGCTACACCTTC. Protein: CATSTGPYGYTF.

This clonotype was recorded at least ten times. The V and J genes are TRBV7-6 and TRBJ2-7; 8 bases line up with TRBD2. The CDR3 has 14 residues. V was clipped by 3 bases and J by 2 bases; unmatched bases: 3. Per the germline V gene, CDR1 is SGHVS and CDR2 is FNYEAQ. For the CDR3, the DNA is TGTGCCAGCAGCTTTCGGGAGGGAACCTACGAGCAGTACTTC. Its translation: CASSFREGTYEQYF.

This clonotype was recorded many times. The V gene is TRBV7-6, the J gene TRBJ1-2; D is ambiguous. The V and J ends lost 5 bases and 4 bases respectively, with 23 bases between them. The CDR3 has 17 residues. Germline CDR1 is SGHVS and CDR2 is FNYEAQ. CDR3 sequence reads: CASSVFVESRKTYGYTF. The CDR3 DNA reads TGTGCCAGCAGCGTCTTCGTTGAATCTCGAAAGACCTATGGCTACACCTTC.